Listed here are 18 T cell receptor beta chains from one sample, sequenced in a study of blood T cell repertoires in COVID-19. TCRdb's table, derived via immunoSEQ multiplex PCR, lists solely in-frame clones and lacks some. The profile shows 200,000 to 300,000 clones, about 85% of them singletons. Sequenced material: peripheral blood. Receptors originate from a woman aged 55-69 years with active or convalescent COVID-19.

This chain uses TRBV7-3 with TRBJ2-1; 9 bases are a match to TRBD2. CDR1 and CDR2 from the germline V gene are SGHTA and FQGTGA. The CDR3 spans 20 residues. V gave up 5 bases and J gave up 4 bases; unmatched junction bases: 21. The CDR3 reads CASSVAGLALIPTRYNEQFF. CDR3 DNA: TGTGCCAGCAGCGTCGCGGGACTAGCTCTAATCCCGACGCGATACAATGAGCAGTTCTTC. Using reference TRBV7-3 and TRBJ2-1 for the parts outside the CDR3, the full variable domain is GAGVSQTPSNKVTEKGKYVELRCDPISGHTALYWYRQSLGQGPEFLIYFQGTGAADDSGLPNDRFFAVRPEGSVSTLKIQRTERGDSAVYLCASSVAGLALIPTRYNEQFFGPGTRLTVL.

This chain connects TRBV6-5 to TRBJ2-3; the D gene is possibly TRBD2 (6 bases). The CDR3 is made up of 16 amino acids. From germline, CDR1 is MNHEY and CDR2 SVGAGI. Trimming pared 0 bases from V and 3 bases from J, leaving 13 bases between. This CDR3 reads CASSYSSSVVTDTQYF. In DNA form, the CDR3 reads TGTGCCAGCAGTTACTCGTCTAGCGTGGTTACAGATACGCAGTATTTT.

The genes are TRBV21-1 and TRBJ2-1; no check of the table's D call, TRBD2, against the DNA was made. TRBV21-1 is marked as a pseudogene. The CDR3 consists of 19 residues. The CDR3 nucleotides read TGTGCCAGCAGCAAAGAGGGGGGACTAGCCCGTCTCTCCTACAATGAGCAGTTCTTC. Translated, it gives CASSKEGGLARLSYNEQFF.

The V call is TRBV5-4, the J call TRBJ2-3; D is perhaps TRBD1 (5 bases). Trimming stripped 2 bases from V and 3 bases from J, with 13 bases between. CDR3 length: 15 residues. Germline V gene data show CDR1 as SGHNT and CDR2 as YYREEE (reference sequence). The CDR3 protein is CASSFRAGKTDTQYF. DNA for the CDR3: TGTGCCAGCAGCTTTAGGGCAGGGAAGACAGATACGCAGTATTTT.

The chain joins TRBV27 to TRBJ2-7; 8 bases align to TRBD2. There are 13 residues in the CDR3. CDR1 and CDR2 from the germline V gene are MNHEY and SMNVEV (reference sequence). V shed 4 bases, J shed 4 bases, and the junction held 3 bases outside the gene matches. DNA of the CDR3: TGTGCCAGCAGTTCGGGACTAGGGTACGAGCAGTACTTC. It encodes CASSSGLGYEQYF.

The rearrangement joins TRBV11-2 to TRBJ1-6; 9 nucleotides match TRBD1. The CDR3 runs to 17 residues. Germline V CDR1 and CDR2: SGHAT, FQNNGV. Germline trimming cut 5 bases from V and 2 bases from J; bases unmatched to any gene: 7. The CDR3 reads CASSQGQGRTYNSPLHF. The CDR3 bases are TGTGCCAGCAGCCAGGGACAGGGACGAACCTATAATTCACCCCTCCACTTT.

The rearrangement uses TRBV3-1 (or the pseudogene TRBV3-2) and TRBJ2-7, with 11 bases lining up with TRBD2. The CDR3 extends over 15 amino acids. Trimming cost V 4 bases and J 4 bases; bases outside gene matches: 6. The V gene's germline CDR1 is LGHDT and CDR2 YNNKEL (reference sequence). CDR3 loop: CASSPLAGGLYEQYF. CDR3 nucleotide sequence: TGTGCCAGCAGCCCGCTAGCGGGAGGTCTATACGAGCAGTACTTC.

This clone was seen only a few times. V is TRBV18 and J is TRBJ2-7, with 8 bases identical to TRBD1. From germline, CDR1 is KGHSH and CDR2 LQKENI. The CDR3 extends over 15 amino acids. V lost 5 bases to trimming and J lost 4 bases; unmatched junction nucleotides: 10. DNA of the CDR3: TGTGCCAGCTCATCGAAGGACAGGGCGGAGTACGAGCAGTACGTC. The encoded protein is CASSSKDRAEYEQYV.

The rearrangement uses TRBV3-1 (or the pseudogene TRBV3-2) and TRBJ2-7, with D possibly matching TRBD1 (5 bases). The CDR3 runs to 14 residues. Germline V gene sequence: CDR1 LGHDT, CDR2 YNNKEL (reference sequence). V dropped 2 bases and J dropped 5 bases, with 13 bases sitting between them. The DNA of the CDR3 is TGTGCCAGCAGCCAAAGGGCAGGGTCCCACGAGCAGTACGTC. Amino acid sequence: CASSQRAGSHEQYV.

The chain carries TRBV2 and TRBJ2-1; D gene unclear. V was pared by 6 bases and J by 5 bases, with 8 bases between. CDR1 and CDR2 (germline): SNHLY, FYNNEI. The CDR3 spans 12 residues. In DNA form, the CDR3 reads TGTGCCAGCAGGACAACTGACAATGAGCAGTTCTTC. Protein sequence: CASRTTDNEQFF.

The gene calls are TRBV29-1 and TRBJ2-7, with 8 bases fitting TRBD1. V shed 8 bases and J 4 bases; nucleotides not matched to a gene: 7. CDR3 length: 12 residues. CDR1 is SQVTM, CDR2 ANQGSEA, per germline. CDR3 nucleotides: TGCAGCTATCAGGGGGCGCGGTACGAGCAGTACTTC. This codes for CSYQGARYEQYF.

V and J are TRBV13 and TRBJ2-5; 9 nucleotides line up with TRBD1. Trimming cost V 5 bases and J 4 bases; bases outside gene matches: 11. Germline V gene sequence: CDR1 PRHDT, CDR2 FYEKMQ (reference sequence). The CDR3 consists of 16 residues. The CDR3 spells CASSNTRGQGPETQYF. The CDR3 region has the DNA TGTGCCAGCAGCAACACCCGAGGACAGGGGCCAGAGACCCAGTACTTC.

The J gene is TRBJ2-1, the V gene TRBV7-9; 15 bases map to TRBD2. V gave up 3 bases and J gave up 9 bases; unmatched junction bases: 6. The CDR3 consists of 16 residues. Per the germline V gene, CDR1 is SEHNR and CDR2 is FQNEAQ (reference sequence). Written as DNA, the CDR3 is TGTGCCAGCAGCTTCCCGGGACTAGCGGGGGGCTCTGAGCAGTTCTTC. Translation gives CASSFPGLAGGSEQFF.

The chain carries TRBV7-2 and TRBJ2-4; D is perhaps TRBD1 (6 bases). The CDR3 length is 17 residues. Trimming left V 2 bases short and J 3 bases short, with 17 bases between. Germline assignment: CDR1 SGHTA and CDR2 FQGNSA. CDR3 nucleotides: TGTGCCAGCAGCTTATCAGGGGCCCTCCGTGACAAAAACATTCAGTACTTC. Translated: CASSLSGALRDKNIQYF.

This clone was picked up many times. The gene calls are TRBV6-5 and TRBJ2-3; D is ambiguous. The CDR3 length is 15 residues. Germline loops: CDR1 MNHEY, CDR2 SVGAGI. V gave up 6 bases and J gave up 2 bases, with 15 bases separating them. In DNA form, the CDR3 reads TGTGCCAGCAGGAGCTCCAGAGGCCCCACAGATACGCAGTATTTT. This encodes CASRSSRGPTDTQYF.

J is TRBJ2-2 and V is TRBV7-2; TRBD2 agrees at 9 bases. The CDR3 is 17 residues long. Unmatched junction bases numbered 6, after V lost 2 bases and J lost 2 bases. CDR1 and CDR2 (germline): SGHTA, FQGNSA. This CDR3 is CASSLPVAGANTGELFF. CDR3 coding DNA: TGTGCCAGCAGCTTACCCGTAGCGGGGGCCAACACCGGGGAGCTGTTTTTT.

The chain is built from TRBV28 and TRBJ2-5; 9 nucleotides match TRBD1. Trimming at V came to 10 bases and at J to 1 base, leaving 7 bases not matched to a gene. Germline V gene lookup returns CDR1 MDHEN and CDR2 SYDVKM. The CDR3 has 14 amino acids. CDR3 coding DNA: TGTGCCATACAATGGACAGGGGCCCAAGAGACCCAGTACTTC. As protein: CAIQWTGAQETQYF.

The chain couples TRBV4-2 to TRBJ1-1, with 8 bases that match TRBD1. The length of the CDR3 is 15 residues. The V and J ends lost 5 bases and 14 bases, in that order; junction bases with no gene match: 19. The germline CDR1 and CDR2 sequences are LGHNA and YNFKEQ. CDR3 bases: TGTGCCAGCAGCTTACCAGGACAGGGCGCGCATCCACGGTTCTTT. Its translation: CASSLPGQGAHPRFF.